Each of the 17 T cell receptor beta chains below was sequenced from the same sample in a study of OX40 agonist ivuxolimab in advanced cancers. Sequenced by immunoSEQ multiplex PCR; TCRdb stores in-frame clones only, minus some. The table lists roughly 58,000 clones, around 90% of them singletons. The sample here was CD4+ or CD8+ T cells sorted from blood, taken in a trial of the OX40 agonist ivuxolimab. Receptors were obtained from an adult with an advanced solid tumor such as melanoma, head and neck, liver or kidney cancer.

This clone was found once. The CDR3, as DNA: TGTGCCAGTAGTAAGGTGGCAGGCGATACTGAAGCTTTCTTT. It encodes CASSKVAGDTEAFF. V usage is TRBV19 and J usage is TRBJ1-1; D not certain. From germline, CDR1 is LNHDA and CDR2 SQIVND (reference sequence). V was trimmed by 4 bases and J by 5 bases, leaving 14 bases between them. The CDR3 runs to 14 residues.

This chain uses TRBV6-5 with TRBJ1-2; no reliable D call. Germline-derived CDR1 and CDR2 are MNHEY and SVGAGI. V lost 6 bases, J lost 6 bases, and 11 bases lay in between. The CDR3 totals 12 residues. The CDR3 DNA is TGTGCCAGCAGCGATAGATGGGATGGCTACACCTTC. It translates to CASSDRWDGYTF.

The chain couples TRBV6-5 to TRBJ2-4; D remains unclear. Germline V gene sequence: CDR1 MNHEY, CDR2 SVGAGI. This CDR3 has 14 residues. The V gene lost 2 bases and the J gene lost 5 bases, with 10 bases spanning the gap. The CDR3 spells CASSYLGRENIQYF. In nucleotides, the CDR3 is TGTGCCAGCAGTTACCTTGGACGCGAAAACATTCAGTACTTC.

The CDR3 here is CASGNRDRDYEQYF. In nucleotides, the CDR3 is TGTGCCAGCGGCAATCGGGACAGGGACTACGAGCAGTACTTC. The chain links TRBV7-9 to TRBJ2-7, with 9 bases matching TRBD1. J was trimmed by 3 bases and V by 8 bases; bases with no gene match: 8. CDR3 length equals 14 residues. The germline V gene encodes CDR1 SEHNR and CDR2 FQNEAQ (reference sequence).

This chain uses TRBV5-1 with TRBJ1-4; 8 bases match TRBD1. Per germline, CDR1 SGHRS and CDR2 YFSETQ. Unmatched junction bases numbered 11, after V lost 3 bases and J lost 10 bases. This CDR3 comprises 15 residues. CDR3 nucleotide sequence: TGCGCCAGCAGCTCGGGAGATGGACAGGGAGGAAAACTGTTTTTT. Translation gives CASSSGDGQGGKLFF. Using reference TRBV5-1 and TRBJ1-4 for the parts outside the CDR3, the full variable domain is KAGVTQTPRYLIKTRGQQVTLSCSPISGHRSVSWYQQTPGQGLQFLFEYFSETQRNKGNFPGRFSGRQFSNSRSEMNVSTLELGDSALYLCASSSGDGQGGKLFFGSGTQLSVL.

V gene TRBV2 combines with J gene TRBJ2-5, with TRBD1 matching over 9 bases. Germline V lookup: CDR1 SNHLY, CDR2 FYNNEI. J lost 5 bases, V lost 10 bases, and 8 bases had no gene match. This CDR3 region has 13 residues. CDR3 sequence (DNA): TGTGCCACCAACAGGGGGCGGTTCGAGACCCAGTACTTC. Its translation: CATNRGRFETQYF.

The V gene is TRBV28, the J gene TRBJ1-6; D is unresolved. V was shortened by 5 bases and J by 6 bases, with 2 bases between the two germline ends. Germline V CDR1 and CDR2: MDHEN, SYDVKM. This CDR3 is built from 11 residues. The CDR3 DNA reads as TGTGCCAGCAGTGCTAATTCACCCCTCCACTTT. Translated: CASSANSPLHF. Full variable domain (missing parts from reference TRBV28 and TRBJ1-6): DVKVTQSSRYLVKRTGEKVFLECVQDMDHENMFWYRQDPGLGLRLIYFSYDVKMKEKGDIPEGYSVSREKKERFSLILESASTNQTSMYLCASSANSPLHFGNGTRLTVT.

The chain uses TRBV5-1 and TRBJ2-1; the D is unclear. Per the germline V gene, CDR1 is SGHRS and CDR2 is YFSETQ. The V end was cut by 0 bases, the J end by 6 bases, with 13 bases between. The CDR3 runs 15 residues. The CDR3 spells CASSLGRGRINEQFF. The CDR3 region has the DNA TGCGCCAGCAGCTTGGGTCGAGGTCGGATCAATGAGCAGTTCTTC.

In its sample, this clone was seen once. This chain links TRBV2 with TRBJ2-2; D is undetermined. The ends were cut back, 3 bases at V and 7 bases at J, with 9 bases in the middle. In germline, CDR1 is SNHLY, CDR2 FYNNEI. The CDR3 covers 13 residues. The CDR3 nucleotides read TGTGCCAGCAGTGATTCCACCCACGGGGAGCTGTTTTTT. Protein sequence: CASSDSTHGELFF.

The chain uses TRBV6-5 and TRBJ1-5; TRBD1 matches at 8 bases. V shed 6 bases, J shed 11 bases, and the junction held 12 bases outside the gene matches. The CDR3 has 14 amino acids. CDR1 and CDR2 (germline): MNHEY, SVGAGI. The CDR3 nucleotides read TGTGCCAGCAGCTACAGGGGGACCCGGGGGACCCAGCATTTT. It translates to CASSYRGTRGTQHF.

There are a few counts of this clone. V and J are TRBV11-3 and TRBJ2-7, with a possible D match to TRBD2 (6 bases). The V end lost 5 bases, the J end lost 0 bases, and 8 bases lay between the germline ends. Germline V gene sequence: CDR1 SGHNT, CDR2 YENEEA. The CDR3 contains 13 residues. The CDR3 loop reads CASSPGLSYEQYF. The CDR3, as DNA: TGTGCCAGCAGCCCGGGACTCTCCTACGAGCAGTACTTC.

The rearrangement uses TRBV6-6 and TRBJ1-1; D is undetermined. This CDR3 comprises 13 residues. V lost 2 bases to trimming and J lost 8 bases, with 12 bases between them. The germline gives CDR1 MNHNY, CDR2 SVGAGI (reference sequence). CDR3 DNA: TGTGCCAGCAGTTACAGTAGAGATCACGAAGCTTTCTTT. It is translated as CASSYSRDHEAFF.

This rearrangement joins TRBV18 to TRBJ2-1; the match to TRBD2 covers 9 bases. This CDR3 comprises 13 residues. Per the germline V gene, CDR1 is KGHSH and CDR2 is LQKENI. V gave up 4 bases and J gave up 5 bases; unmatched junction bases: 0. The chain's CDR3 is CASSRGRDNEQFF. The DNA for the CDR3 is TGTGCCAGCTCACGCGGGAGGGACAATGAGCAGTTCTTC.

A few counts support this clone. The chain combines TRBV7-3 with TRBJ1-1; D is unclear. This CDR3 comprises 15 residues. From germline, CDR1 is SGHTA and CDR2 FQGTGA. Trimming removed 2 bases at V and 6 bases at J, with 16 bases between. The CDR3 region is CASSLFAGPGAEAFF. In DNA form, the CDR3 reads TGTGCCAGCAGCTTATTTGCGGGCCCGGGCGCTGAAGCTTTCTTT.

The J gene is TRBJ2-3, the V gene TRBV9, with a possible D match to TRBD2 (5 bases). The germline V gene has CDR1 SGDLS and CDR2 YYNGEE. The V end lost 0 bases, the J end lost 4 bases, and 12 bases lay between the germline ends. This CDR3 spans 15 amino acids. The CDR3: CASSVGSEGPDTQYF. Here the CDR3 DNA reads TGTGCCAGCAGCGTAGGGAGCGAGGGCCCAGATACGCAGTATTTT.

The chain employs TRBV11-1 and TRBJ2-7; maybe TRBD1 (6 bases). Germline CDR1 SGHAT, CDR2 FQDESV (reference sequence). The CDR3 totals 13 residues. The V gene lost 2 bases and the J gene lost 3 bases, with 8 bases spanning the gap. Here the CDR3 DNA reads TGTGCCAGCAGCTTACAGGGGCGCTACGAGCAGTACTTC. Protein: CASSLQGRYEQYF.

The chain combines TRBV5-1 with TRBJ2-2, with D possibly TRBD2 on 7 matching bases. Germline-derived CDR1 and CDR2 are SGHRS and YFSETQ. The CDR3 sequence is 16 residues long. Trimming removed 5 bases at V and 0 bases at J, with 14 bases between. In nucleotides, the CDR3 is TGCGCCAGCAGAAGGGCCGGGGGGCCGAACACCGGGGAGCTGTTTTTT. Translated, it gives CASRRAGGPNTGELFF.